This T cell receptor beta chain derives from a study of shared clonotypes between healthy human individuals (dated by TCRdb to about 2020). About the investigation overall: Three men and a couple of women, aged 18 to 49 years, made up the cohort. Per donor, leukapheresis produced somewhere between about 0.8 and 9 billion PBMCs. The study deeply sequenced blood TCR repertoires of about 5 healthy adults to estimate repertoire size and the extent of clonotype sharing between individuals. Different laboratories and diverse techniques were used to prepare libraries and sequence TCR repertoires, to increase sequencing depth and limit assay-specific biases. For each donor, CD4 naive and CD4 memory were each run on three plates, CD8 naive on two plates, and CD8 memory on one plate. Overall study results and their limits: The genetic and exposure-history diversity represented was limited by the small number of donors. Approximately 5% of naive CD4, 3.5% of naive CD8, roughly 2.4% of memory CD4, and approximately 0.4% of memory CD8 clonotypes were shared across a few donors. Compared with non-shared clonotypes, clonotypes shared by all four sorted-subset donors had higher generation probabilities. Sampling was restricted to blood, and TCR repertoires in tissue are likely to differ from TCR repertoires in blood. Even with the large sequencing depth, rarefaction of the sorted-subset datasets indicated that sequencing was incomplete. Pairwise subsampling indicated that sequencing depth was expected to affect the degree of clonotype sharing among donors. Estimated clonotype richness was generally larger for naive than for memory subsets.

Using the deep immunoSEQ assay, TCR CDR3 regions were amplified from genomic DNA by multiplex PCR. For each cell subset, the extracted genomic DNA was distributed evenly across all wells of several immunoSEQ 96-well plates, and each plate served as one replicate. Each replicate PCR for sorted subsets received about 180 ng genomic DNA, equal to tens of thousands of T cell genomes. Purified libraries were measured with a Qubit 3.0 fluorometer, size-checked on a Bioanalyzer 2100, and measured again with the KAPA Library Quantification kit. Each immunoSEQ 96-well plate was sequenced on its own single-read 150-cycle Illumina NextSeq 550 flow cell. The paper's processing steps were these. Because the immunoSEQ output held only junctional sequences and lacked quality scores, the filtering could not match the filtering applied to full-length reads. Sequences were annotated with PyIR, a Python wrapper for IgBLAST v1.9, using IMGT germline references to assign V/J genes and CDR3. Reads were removed for weak V/J assignments (E-value above 1e-6), missing CDR3, stop codons, out-of-frame junctions, or ambiguous translated residues. V3J clonotypes were defined as sequences sharing an identical inferred V gene, J gene, and CDR3 amino acid sequence. Percentage overlap between repertoires was calculated by dividing the number of shared unique clonotypes by the size of the smaller repertoire. RTK rarefaction, the Chao1 estimator, and Recon v2.1 estimates of unobserved clonotypes were used to assess repertoire richness. For all TCRbeta clonotypes obtained by the gDNA method from several donors, generation probabilities were computed with OLGA. TCRdb provides this immuneACCESS table in a form limited to in-frame rearrangements. Some clones are lacking; in checked studies, under half of them reflect an unresolved V gene, and why the rest are absent is not known. V, J and clone size reflect that table, while D and trimming were determined from the DNA. Recorded for this sample are about 1,800,000 clones; about 95% of them occurred a single time. The top ten clones comprise around 1.2% of the sample.

For this clone: It has no known antigen specificity. Base quality data are lacking; no much larger clone is found one base away.

CD8 naive samples were CD45RO-negative cells positively selected for CCR7, giving a CD45RA+CCR7+ population that excluded TemRA cells. The donors were healthy, HIV-negative adults who had no recently reported acute infections or vaccinations. Every donor was a Caucasian adult living in Nashville, Tennessee, USA. Blood was collected by leukapheresis, and PBMCs were isolated by Ficoll-Histopaque density gradient centrifugation and then cryopreserved in liquid nitrogen vapor phase. Purity and quantity of every magnetically sorted T cell population were checked by analytical flow cytometry. From each sorted fraction, genomic DNA was isolated and quantified by UV absorbance on a Nanodrop 2000c. This receptor was taken from a man younger than 35 in good health. The sequencing sample was made of naive CD8+ T cells sorted from blood. The sample's cell subset or site label, in plain terms: CD45RA+CCR7+.

The DNA sequence follows: TGTGCCAGCAAGACTAGAGCGGGAGACTACAATGAGCAGTTCTTC. This encodes CASKTRAGDYNEQFF. The chain links TRBV27 with TRBJ2-1; TRBD2 aligns with 8 central bases. CDR1 MNHEY and CDR2 SMNVEV were looked up in the germline V gene (reference sequence). Spanning cysteine to phenylalanine, the CDR3 consists of 15 amino acids. The kept DNA is CDR3 alone, 45 bases in frame from the first base. Germline trimming amounts to 7 bases on V and 3 bases on J, with 8 as the count of junction bases outside the gene matches.